The 10 T cell receptor beta chains in this list originate from one sample, sequenced in a study of shared clonotypes between healthy human individuals. TCRdb's table, derived via immunoSEQ multiplex PCR, lists solely in-frame clones and lacks some. The sample comprises about 1,500,000 clones, approximately 96% of which are singletons, and about 1.2% rests with the top ten. Sample: naive CD4+ T cells sorted from blood. Subset noted: CD45RA+ positively selected. The receptors shown here come from a man in his thirties or forties in good health.

The chain couples TRBV23-1 to TRBJ1-1; 8 nucleotides match TRBD1. TRBV23-1 is annotated as an ORF whose role is uncertain. This CDR3 is 16 amino acids long. The J segment lost 0 bases and the V segment lost 6 bases, leaving 9 bases of the junction unmatched. The CDR3 protein is CASRRKGQGLNTEAFF. The CDR3 nucleotides are TGCGCCAGCAGACGAAAAGGACAGGGACTGAACACTGAAGCTTTCTTT.

This chain uses TRBV5-4 with TRBJ1-3; D is unresolved. Trimming took off 6 bases at V and 2 bases at J, with 15 bases between the two ends. Germline CDR1 reads SGHNT; CDR2 reads YYREEE (reference sequence). The CDR3 has 15 amino acids. The DNA for the CDR3 is TGTGCCAGCACCCCCGATGGACCGACTGGAAACACCATATATTTT. Encoded protein: CASTPDGPTGNTIYF.

The chain links TRBV19 to TRBJ2-3; D perhaps matches TRBD2 (6 bases). Germline V gene sequence: CDR1 LNHDA, CDR2 SQIVND (reference sequence). The CDR3 runs to 20 residues. V shed 1 base and J shed 0 bases, with 23 bases lying between them. The CDR3 loop is CASSIGVRDLTSRSTDTQYF. In DNA, the CDR3 is TGTGCCAGTAGTATAGGTGTCAGGGATTTAACTAGCAGAAGCACAGATACGCAGTATTTT.

This clone was seen a single time. The V gene is TRBV6-6, the J gene TRBJ2-7; the match to TRBD2 covers 8 bases. V shed 5 bases, J shed 7 bases, and the junction held 13 bases outside the gene matches. The CDR3 is 15 amino acids. Looked up from germline, CDR1 is MNHNY and CDR2 is SVGAGI (reference sequence). CDR3 sequence reads: CASSPVTGTRGEQYF. For the CDR3, the DNA is TGTGCCAGCAGTCCGGTAACCGGGACTAGAGGAGAGCAGTACTTC.

The CDR3 sequence is CASSPGGVSGYF. DNA of the CDR3: TGTGCCAGCAGCCCCGGGGGAGTCTCGGGGTACTTC. The genes are TRBV7-1 and TRBJ2-7; tentatively, D is TRBD2 (6 bases). TRBV7-1 is labeled an ORF, and its function is uncertain. Trimming pared 5 bases from V and 12 bases from J, leaving 17 bases between. The CDR3 extends over 12 amino acids.

The CDR3 coding sequence is TGTGCCAGCAGCTTGGGCGTTGTCTACGAGCAGTACTTC. This gives the protein CASSLGVVYEQYF. V is TRBV5-5 and J is TRBJ2-7; D not resolved. The CDR3 length is 13 residues. CDR1 SGHKS and CDR2 YYEKEE come from the germline V gene (reference sequence). V shed 0 bases and J shed 3 bases, with 7 bases lying between them.

The chain links TRBV5-1 to TRBJ1-2; D not certain. Trimming removed 1 base from V and 4 bases from J, with 14 bases in between. This CDR3 has 15 amino acids. Germline assignment: CDR1 SGHRS and CDR2 YFSETQ. The CDR3 loop is CASSLLAAGLYGYTF. The CDR3, as DNA: TGCGCCAGCAGCTTGTTAGCAGCAGGACTCTATGGCTACACCTTC.

This chain connects TRBV19 to TRBJ1-5, with 9 bases that match TRBD1. Trimming took 8 bases from V and 12 from J; bases not matched to a gene: 11. Germline CDR1 reads LNHDA; CDR2 reads SQIVND (reference sequence). This CDR3 has 13 residues. CDR3 in amino acids: CASGTGPGGIQHF. CDR3 DNA: TGTGCCAGTGGGACAGGGCCCGGTGGGATCCAGCATTTT.

The chain has TRBV7-2 and TRBJ2-7, with 8 bases matching TRBD2. Losses at the gene ends were 5 bases for V and 6 bases for J; bases not matched to a gene: 9. CDR1 is SGHTA and CDR2 is FQGNSA in the germline V gene. CDR3 length equals 14 residues. The CDR3 coding sequence is TGTGCCAGCAGCACGGGACTAGTGTTCGGCGAGCAGTACTTC. Translation: CASSTGLVFGEQYF.

This chain joins TRBV9 and TRBJ2-3; 10 nucleotides align to TRBD2. The CDR3 covers 16 residues. Germline V gene sequence: CDR1 SGDLS, CDR2 YYNGEE. V shed 4 bases and J 3 bases; nucleotides not matched to a gene: 8. CDR3 sequence: CASSPRAGGGTDTQYF. The CDR3 nucleotides read TGTGCCAGCAGCCCAAGAGCGGGAGGGGGGACAGATACGCAGTATTTT.